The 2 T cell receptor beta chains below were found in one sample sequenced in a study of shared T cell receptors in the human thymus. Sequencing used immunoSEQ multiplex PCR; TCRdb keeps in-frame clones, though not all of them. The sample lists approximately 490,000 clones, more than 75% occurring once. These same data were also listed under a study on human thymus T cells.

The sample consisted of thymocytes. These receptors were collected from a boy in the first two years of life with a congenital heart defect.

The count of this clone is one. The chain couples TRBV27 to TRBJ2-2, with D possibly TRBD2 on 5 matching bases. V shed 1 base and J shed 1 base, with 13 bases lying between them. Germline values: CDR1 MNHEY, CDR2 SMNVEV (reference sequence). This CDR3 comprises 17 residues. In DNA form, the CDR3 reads TGTGCCAGCAGTTTATTCAGACTACCTAAGAACACCGGGGAGCTGTTTTTT. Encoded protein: CASSLFRLPKNTGELFF.

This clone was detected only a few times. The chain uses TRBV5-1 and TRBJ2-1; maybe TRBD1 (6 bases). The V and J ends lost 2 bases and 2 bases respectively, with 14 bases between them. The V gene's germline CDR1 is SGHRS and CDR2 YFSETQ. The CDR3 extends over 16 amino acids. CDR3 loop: CASSFLGASPYNEQFF. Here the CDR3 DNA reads TGCGCCAGCAGCTTCCTGGGGGCCTCCCCCTACAATGAGCAGTTCTTC. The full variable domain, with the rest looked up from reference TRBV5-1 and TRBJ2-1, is KAGVTQTPRYLIKTRGQQVTLSCSPISGHRSVSWYQQTPGQGLQFLFEYFSETQRNKGNFPGRFSGRQFSNSRSEMNVSTLELGDSALYLCASSFLGASPYNEQFFGPGTRLTVL.